The clone carrying this T cell receptor (beta chain) has ten or more counts. TCRdb processed the 5' RACE reads anew with MiXCR; each CDR3 protein has one entry. The sample lists approximately 71,000 distinct CDR3 sequences, 12% occurring once. The trim removed 2 bases at V and 2 bases at J, leaving 5 bases unmatched. CDR1 and CDR2 (germline): DFQATT, SNEGSKA (reference sequence). This CDR3 has 15 residues. The sample originates from a study of early T cells in non-severe SARS-CoV-2 infection. Overall study: Unsorted whole blood bulk RNA was sequenced, with unpaired chains.

Input material: whole blood. This rearrangement joins TRBV20-1 to TRBJ2-7; the match to TRBD2 covers 11 bases. The receptor was isolated from an adult who was a healthcare worker with PCR-confirmed SARS-CoV-2 infection or an uninfected control (not recorded which). The CDR3 DNA sequence: TGCAGTGCTAGAATCGGGACTAGCGGTCCCTACGAGCAGTACTTC. It encodes CSARIGTSGPYEQYF.